In its sample, the clone carrying this T cell receptor beta chain was seen a few times. The antigen is undetermined. The source of the sample is a study of identical twins. Study-level points and caveats: Cord blood beta clonotypes that were abundant carried fewer insertions, and memory repertoires showed no such trend.

Per the germline V gene, CDR1 is DFQATT and CDR2 is SNEGSKA (reference sequence). The length of the CDR3 is 14 residues. Trimming removed 3 bases from V and 0 bases from J, with 12 bases in between. TCRdb redid the calling of the 5' RACE reads with MiXCR, one entry per CDR3 protein. Among hundreds of thousands of distinct CDR3 sequences listed, roughly 18% were seen once. The sample was also linked to a second study, of T cells expressing NK-cell markers. That work adds: From sorted CD3+CD56+NKG2C+, CD3+CD56+NKG2C- and CD3+CD56-NKG2C+ T cells came the TCR beta repertoires. Leadership of the CD3+CD56-NKG2C+ fraction also belonged to these clonotypes in a few donors.

This TCR came from a woman under 30 in good health. The sample consisted of PBMCs. The rearrangement joins TRBV20-1 to TRBJ2-7, with unresolved D. As DNA, the CDR3 is TGCAGTGCTAGTACTACTTCTAACTCCTACGAGCAGTACTTC. Its translation is CSASTTSNSYEQYF.